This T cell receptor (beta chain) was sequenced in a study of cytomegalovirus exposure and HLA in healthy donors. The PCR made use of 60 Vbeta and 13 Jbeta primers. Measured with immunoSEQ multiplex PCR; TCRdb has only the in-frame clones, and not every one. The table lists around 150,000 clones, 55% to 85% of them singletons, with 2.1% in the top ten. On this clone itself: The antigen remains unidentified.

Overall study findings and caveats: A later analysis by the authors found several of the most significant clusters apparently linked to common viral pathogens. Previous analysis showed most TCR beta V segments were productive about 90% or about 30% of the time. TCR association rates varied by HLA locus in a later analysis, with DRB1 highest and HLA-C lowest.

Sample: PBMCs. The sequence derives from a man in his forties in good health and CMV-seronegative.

The CDR3 protein is CAPPGQGYEQYF. The CDR3 bases are TGCGCCCCGCCGGGACAGGGTTACGAGCAGTACTTC. The J gene is TRBJ2-7, the V gene TRBV10-1; 9 nucleotides line up with TRBD1. In germline, CDR1 is WNHNN, CDR2 SYGVQD (reference sequence). After removal of 11 bases from V and 4 bases from J, the junction contained 6 bases not matched to a gene. The CDR3 extends over 12 amino acids.